The 24 T cell receptor beta chains reported below all come from one sample, sequenced in a study of T cells in Graves' hyperthyroidism and ophthalmopathy. The investigators amplified TCR beta CDR3 regions from RNA transcripts. The HTBI primer set served for first-round RT-PCR of the TCR CDR3. MiXCR was run by TCRdb on the multiplex PCR reads, yielding one entry per CDR3 protein. The sample includes 600,000 to 650,000 distinct CDR3 sequences, more than 20% of them seen just once. Sequenced sample: blood. The receptors come from a young man with Graves' ophthalmopathy.

This clonotype was counted many times. V usage is TRBV28 and J usage is TRBJ1-4, with 7 nucleotides matching TRBD1. The germline gives CDR1 MDHEN, CDR2 SYDVKM. CDR3 length: 15 residues. Unmatched junction bases numbered 7, after V lost 4 bases and J lost 5 bases. CDR3 sequence (DNA): TGTGCCAGCAGTTCCCCGACAGGGCAGAATGAAAAACTGTTTTTT. Translated: CASSSPTGQNEKLFF.

This clonotype was counted many times. The chain joins TRBV7-9 to TRBJ1-6; 8 bases agree with TRBD1. V lost 5 bases to trimming and J lost 5 bases; unmatched junction nucleotides: 5. The CDR3 runs 15 residues. From germline, CDR1 is SEHNR and CDR2 FQNEAQ (reference sequence). Here the CDR3 reads CASSGDRGHNSPLHF. DNA of the CDR3: TGTGCCAGCAGCGGAGACAGGGGTCATAATTCACCCCTCCACTTT.

The rearrangement links TRBV19 to TRBJ2-7, with D tentatively TRBD1 or TRBD2 (5 bases each). V lost 3 bases, J lost 3 bases, and 12 bases lay in between. Germline V gene sequence: CDR1 LNHDA, CDR2 SQIVND (reference sequence). The CDR3 spans 14 residues. The CDR3 coding sequence is TGTGCCAGTAGTATTGGGGTGAGGGGCTACGAGCAGTACTTC. This gives the protein CASSIGVRGYEQYF.

This clonotype was found a few times. The V and J genes are TRBV6-1 and TRBJ1-5; 10 bases map to TRBD1. This CDR3 spans 17 amino acids. CDR1 is MNHNS, CDR2 SASEGT, per germline. Unmatched junction bases numbered 12, after V lost 7 bases and J lost 3 bases. The CDR3 nucleotides read TGTGCCAGCAAGCGGGACCGGGACAGGGGTTACAATCAGCCCCAGCATTTT. This sequence encodes CASKRDRDRGYNQPQHF.

This chain joins TRBV19 and TRBJ2-1; D gene ambiguous. The V gene's germline CDR1 is LNHDA and CDR2 SQIVND (reference sequence). V lost 2 bases and J lost 1, with 12 bases in between. This CDR3 contains 16 residues. CDR3 bases: TGTGCCAGTAGTATAATTGTCCTGCGTTCCTACAATGAGCAGTTCTTC. Translated, it gives CASSIIVLRSYNEQFF. The full variable domain, with the rest looked up from reference TRBV19 and TRBJ2-1, is DGGITQSPKYLFRKEGQNVTLSCEQNLNHDAMYWYRQDPGQGLRLIYYSQIVNDFQKGDIAEGYSVSREKKESFPLTVTSAQKNPTAFYLCASSIIVLRSYNEQFFGPGTRLTVL.

This clonotype was picked up a small number of times. This chain uses TRBV28 with TRBJ2-2; D is perhaps TRBD2 (7 bases). Germline assignment: CDR1 MDHEN and CDR2 SYDVKM. The length of the CDR3 is 16 residues. The V end lost 7 bases, the J end lost 4 bases, and 19 bases lay between the germline ends. The CDR3 sequence: CASTWGGRGSTGELFF. The CDR3 nucleotides read TGTGCCAGCACCTGGGGAGGGAGGGGGAGCACCGGGGAGCTGTTTTTT.

This clonotype has just a few counts. A read error may produce the germline difference seen at one junction end. CDR3 sequence: CASRYNPTRRLEQYF. CDR3 in DNA: TGTGCCAGCCGTTATAATCCGACTAGGCGTCTCGAGCAGTACTTC. V and J are TRBV6-2 or TRBV6-3 and TRBJ2-7; tentative D call: TRBD2 (6 bases). Germline values: CDR1 MNHEY, CDR2 SVGEGT. This CDR3 contains 15 residues.

This clonotype appeared many times. The chain is built from TRBV12-3 or TRBV12-4 and TRBJ2-7; 7 positions match TRBD2. With 5 bases clipped from V and 5 bases from J, the junction kept 6 bases outside the gene matches. The CDR3 is 13 residues long. The CDR3 nucleotides read TGTGCCAGCAGTCGGACTAGTCGGCACGAGCAGTACTTC. This codes for CASSRTSRHEQYF.

The V gene is TRBV7-9, the J gene TRBJ1-1; 7 bases map to TRBD1. The CDR3 has 14 amino acids. From germline, CDR1 is SEHNR and CDR2 FQNEAQ (reference sequence). The ends lost 7 bases at V and 9 bases at J; junction bases unmatched: 14. As DNA, the CDR3 is TGTGCCAGCACCTTTGATGACAGGGAGAGGCAAGCTTTCTTT. Its protein product is CASTFDDRERQAFF.

In its sample, this clonotype was seen many times. The V and J genes are TRBV29-1 and TRBJ1-1; D is unresolved. Germline CDR1 is SQVTM and CDR2 is ANQGSEA. The CDR3 contains 12 residues. Trimming pared 4 bases from V and 2 bases from J, leaving 8 bases between. The CDR3 DNA is TGCAGCGTTGCGGGGTCTAACACTGAAGCTTTCTTT. Translation: CSVAGSNTEAFF.

This chain uses TRBV29-1 with TRBJ1-2, with 9 bases that match TRBD1. After removal of 6 bases from V and 3 bases from J, the junction contained 5 bases not matched to a gene. CDR3 length: 13 residues. Germline assignment: CDR1 SQVTM and CDR2 ANQGSEA. The CDR3 DNA is TGCAGCGTCACCGGGGACAGGGACTATGGCTACACCTTC. Translating gives CSVTGDRDYGYTF.

In its sample, this clonotype was seen a few times. The genes are TRBV28 and TRBJ2-7, with TRBD2 as a possible D gene (6 bases). From germline, CDR1 is MDHEN and CDR2 SYDVKM. Trimming left V 4 bases short and J 2 bases short, with 15 bases between. The CDR3 is 15 amino acids. The DNA of the CDR3 is TGTGCCAGCAGTTCGGCGGGGAGAGCTCCCTACGAGCAGTACTTC. This translates into CASSSAGRAPYEQYF.

The chain joins TRBV29-1 to TRBJ2-7, with 9 bases that match TRBD1. Germline V gives CDR1 SQVTM, CDR2 ANQGSEA. The CDR3 spans 13 residues. With V trimmed by 5 bases and J by 9 bases, 11 bases remained unmatched. As DNA, the CDR3 is TGCAGCGTTAGGGGAGACAGGGGGTCAGTGCAGTACTTC. Residues: CSVRGDRGSVQYF.

The chain is built from TRBV7-2 and TRBJ2-1, with 7 positions matching TRBD2. The germline gives CDR1 SGHTA, CDR2 FQGNSA. J gave up 6 bases and V 4 bases, and 6 bases lay outside the gene matches. This CDR3 is 14 amino acids long. CDR3 region: CASSYRREPNEQFF. The CDR3 DNA reads TGTGCCAGCAGCTACCGGCGGGAGCCCAATGAGCAGTTCTTC.

This clonotype has ten or more counts. The chain is built from TRBV24-1 and TRBJ2-3; 7 positions match TRBD1. The CDR3 sequence is 16 residues long. V was clipped by 4 bases and J by 2 bases; unmatched bases: 8. Germline CDR1 and CDR2: KGHDR and SFDVKD. The CDR3 region is CATSDPGTDTTDTQYF. The CDR3 DNA is TGTGCCACCAGTGACCCCGGGACAGATACCACAGATACGCAGTATTTT.

This clonotype occurred a few times. This chain uses TRBV28 with TRBJ2-7; 7 bases line up with TRBD1. CDR3 length equals 15 residues. The trim removed 5 bases at V and 9 bases at J, leaving 16 bases unmatched. CDR1 is MDHEN and CDR2 is SYDVKM in the germline V gene. The DNA for the CDR3 is TGTGCCAGCAGTGACCCCGGGACAGCTATCTTTGTGCAGTACTTC. It encodes CASSDPGTAIFVQYF.

The chain couples TRBV6-1 to TRBJ2-3, with D tentatively TRBD2 (5 bases). V dropped 8 bases and J dropped 6 bases, with 18 bases sitting between them. Germline CDR1 MNHNS, CDR2 SASEGT. The CDR3 spans 14 residues. The CDR3: CASHRGPPPDTQYF. In DNA, the CDR3 is TGTGCCAGCCACAGAGGGCCCCCGCCCGATACGCAGTATTTT.

This clonotype was observed a few times. The genes are TRBV6-2 or TRBV6-3 and TRBJ1-3; tentative D call: TRBD1 (6 bases). Germline V gene sequence: CDR1 MNHEY, CDR2 SVGEGT. Deletions cut 6 bases from V and 0 bases from J, with 12 bases between. This CDR3 spans 15 amino acids. Here the CDR3 DNA reads TGTGCCAGCAGGATCACAGGGAGCTCTGGAAACACCATATATTTT. It specifies CASRITGSSGNTIYF.

This clonotype was detected many times. The J gene is TRBJ2-5, the V gene TRBV11-2; D is tentatively TRBD1 or TRBD2 (5 bases each). V was trimmed by 5 bases and J by 2 bases, leaving 9 bases between them. Germline loops: CDR1 SGHAT, CDR2 FQNNGV. This CDR3 is 13 amino acids long. The CDR3 nucleotides are TGTGCCAGCAGCCCGGGACGGCAAGAGACCCAGTACTTC. This codes for CASSPGRQETQYF.

This clonotype was seen just once. The chain combines TRBV4-2 with TRBJ1-2; 8 bases align to TRBD1. The CDR3 extends over 16 amino acids. V shed 1 base, J shed 8 bases, and the junction held 12 bases outside the gene matches. Per the germline V gene, CDR1 is LGHNA and CDR2 is YNFKEQ. The CDR3 protein is CASSQVLTGEDWGYTF. In DNA form, the CDR3 reads TGTGCCAGCAGCCAAGTCCTGACAGGGGAGGATTGGGGCTACACCTTC.

This clonotype was counted a few times. V usage is TRBV7-2 and J usage is TRBJ1-2; D is unclear. CDR1 SGHTA and CDR2 FQGNSA come from the germline V gene. CDR3 length equals 14 residues. Trimming shortened V by 2 bases and J by 1 base, and 8 bases separated the two germline ends. CDR3 residues: CASSLLARNYGYTF. The CDR3 DNA follows: TGTGCCAGCAGCTTACTCGCCCGTAACTATGGCTACACCTTC.

Many counts were recorded for this clonotype. CDR3 DNA sequence: TGCAGTGCTACGGACAGGGTCTATGGCTACACCTTC. This codes for CSATDRVYGYTF. The rearrangement joins TRBV20-1 to TRBJ1-2; 8 bases line up with TRBD1. Trimming removed 4 bases from V and 4 bases from J; junction bases left unmatched: 2. The germline gives CDR1 DFQATT, CDR2 SNEGSKA (reference sequence). The CDR3 covers 12 residues.

This clonotype was seen repeatedly, ten times or more. The V gene is TRBV11-2, the J gene TRBJ1-1; 7 bases agree with TRBD1. The CDR3 runs 17 residues. V lost 1 base to trimming and J lost 0 bases; unmatched junction nucleotides: 8. Germline CDR1 is SGHAT and CDR2 is FQNNGV. CDR3 sequence: CASSLGGQIVMNTEAFF. The DNA for the CDR3 is TGTGCCAGCAGCTTAGGGGGACAGATAGTGATGAACACTGAAGCTTTCTTT.

The chain carries TRBV6-1 and TRBJ2-4, with 9 bases lining up with TRBD2. CDR1 and CDR2 from the germline V gene are MNHNS and SASEGT. The V and J ends lost 3 bases and 0 bases, in that order; junction bases with no gene match: 9. The CDR3 is 18 residues long. The CDR3 DNA sequence: TGTGCCAGCAGTGAGCTAGCGGGATGGGAACTAGCCAAAAACATTCAGTACTTC. Translating it yields CASSELAGWELAKNIQYF.